This T cell receptor beta chain originates from a study of CD4 T cells in relation to SARS-CoV-2 and coronaviruses. For the study at large: PBMCs were cultured with antigen for roughly nine days before TCR beta sequencing. Negative control cultures got HIV-1 Nef peptides or no peptide.

The repertoire was sequenced with immunoSEQ multiplex PCR; TCRdb's copy has only in-frame clones and lacks some. The sample contains around 16,000 clones, about 82% of which appear only once. Unexposed donor CD4+ T cells date from about 2011-2018, before the COVID-19 pandemic. The cells were cultured for about ten days before CD4+ T cells were isolated. As cell numbers allowed, unexposed-donor CD4+ T cells faced SARS-CoV-2 S/N and four cold-coronavirus spikes. Germline V gives CDR1 KGHSH, CDR2 LQKENI. Deletions cut 3 bases from V and 4 bases from J, with 19 bases between. The CDR3 sequence is 17 residues long. Comments on this clone: Its specificity is not known.

Sequences were obtained from CD4+ T cells from PBMCs, cultured in vitro. The receptor comes from a human donor in good health. The gene calls are TRBV18 and TRBJ2-1; TRBD1 is a possible D gene (5 bases). DNA of the CDR3: TGTGCCAGCTCACCTGTTGGGGCGCTCACAATATACAATGAGCAGTTCTTC. It is translated as CASSPVGALTIYNEQFF.